Described below is a single T cell receptor beta chain sequence and its context. This clone was observed a few times. Its binding antigen is unknown. Per-nucleotide qualities are absent, and no much larger clonotype sits a single base away. Another Seattle source contributed samples from volunteer blood donors who had recovered from COVID-19. Collaborating institutions collected whole blood in K2EDTA tubes following their own protocols. For TCRbeta analysis, collaborators shipped samples in one of three forms: frozen whole blood, isolated PBMCs, or DNA extracted from either of those sample types. This sample was taken from a study of blood T cell repertoires in COVID-19 (dated by TCRdb to 2019 to 2021). Regarding the study in general: Samples from collaborators originated in the United States, Italy and Spain and spanned both the acute and convalescent phases of COVID-19. The prospective study material was composed of cDNA or gDNA derived from T cells, B-cell-depleted T cells, or PBMCs. The dataset comprised deeply sampled blood TCRbeta repertoires from subjects exposed to, actively infected with, or recovered from COVID-19. The repertoires were released in a freely available public database meant as a resource for research on the immune response to SARS-CoV-2. Samples were obtained from the ongoing ImmuneRACE study (first 160 participants) and from about 1,300 subjects provided by 6 global collaborators. Nearly every sample came with metadata listing a de-identified subject ID, COVID-19 status, age in years and sex. Where HLA class I and class II types were available, the types were taken from metadata supplied by the sample provider, not from assay-based typing.

Study-level results and caveats: Clinical and demographic metadata were provided uncurated, with the amount varying by source and participant.

The germline V gene sets CDR1 to SGDLS and CDR2 to YYNGEE. V is reduced by 3 bases and J by 6 bases, leaving a spacing of 18 bases between them. Spanning cysteine to phenylalanine, the CDR3 consists of 15 amino acids. Just CDR3 DNA is preserved here, 45 bases in frame from base 1. TCRbeta CDR3 regions were amplified from genomic DNA using the immunoSEQ Assay, a bias-controlled multiplex PCR. Turning to the authors' computational methods: Within the assay, amplification of reference gene primers was used to estimate how many nucleated cells each sample contained. To quantify the absolute abundance of each unique TCRbeta CDR3 rearrangement, sequence reads were collapsed and filtered. For each sample, productive Simpson clonality was calculated by taking the square root of Simpson's diversity index across productive rearrangements. The table was pulled from immuneACCESS by TCRdb, which kept in-frame rearrangements only. Such tables lose some clones; where checked, under half of the loss comes from unresolved V genes, and the rest has no known cause. From that table come the V and J calls and clone size; the DNA was used to work out D and trimming. For this sample the table gives a few hundred thousand clones, of which around 88% were detected only once. The top ten clones comprise approximately 6.6% of the sample.

The sample taken for sequencing was peripheral blood. This receptor was obtained from a woman in her 30s who had recovered from COVID-19. Recombination connected TRBV9 to TRBJ1-1, with a tentative D gene TRBD1 over 5 matching bases. Here the CDR3 is given as CASSETTRGGAEAFF. The bases read TGTGCCAGCAGCGAGACAACCCGGGGGGGAGCTGAAGCTTTCTTT.